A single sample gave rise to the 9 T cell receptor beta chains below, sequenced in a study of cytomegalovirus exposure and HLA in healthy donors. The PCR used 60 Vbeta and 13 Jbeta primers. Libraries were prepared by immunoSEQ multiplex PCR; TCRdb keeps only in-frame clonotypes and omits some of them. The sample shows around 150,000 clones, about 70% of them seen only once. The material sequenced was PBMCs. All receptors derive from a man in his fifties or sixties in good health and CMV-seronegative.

CDR3 coding DNA: TGTGCCAGTAGTATAGGTCGGGGACAGTATAATTCACCCCTCCACTTT. Protein sequence: CASSIGRGQYNSPLHF. The gene calls are TRBV19 and TRBJ1-6; 7 bases align to TRBD1. Looked up from germline, CDR1 is LNHDA and CDR2 is SQIVND (reference sequence). The CDR3 runs 16 residues. V gave up 1 base and J gave up 4 bases; unmatched junction bases: 4. The full variable domain, rest sourced from reference TRBV19 and TRBJ1-6, is DGGITQSPKYLFRKEGQNVTLSCEQNLNHDAMYWYRQDPGQGLRLIYYSQIVNDFQKGDIAEGYSVSREKKESFPLTVTSAQKNPTAFYLCASSIGRGQYNSPLHFGNGTRLTVT.

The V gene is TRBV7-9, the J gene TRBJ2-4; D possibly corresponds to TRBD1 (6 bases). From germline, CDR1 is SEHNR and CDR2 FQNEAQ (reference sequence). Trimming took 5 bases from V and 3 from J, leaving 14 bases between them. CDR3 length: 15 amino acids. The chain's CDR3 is CASSDLQGDKNIQYF. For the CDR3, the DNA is TGTGCCAGCAGCGACTTACAGGGAGACAAAAACATTCAGTACTTC.

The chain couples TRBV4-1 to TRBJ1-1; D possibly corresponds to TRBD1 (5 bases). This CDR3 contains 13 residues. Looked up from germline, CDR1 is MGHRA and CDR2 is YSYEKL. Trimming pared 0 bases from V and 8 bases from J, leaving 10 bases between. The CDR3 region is CASSQDEGEEAFF. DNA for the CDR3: TGCGCCAGCAGCCAAGATGAAGGGGAAGAAGCTTTCTTT.

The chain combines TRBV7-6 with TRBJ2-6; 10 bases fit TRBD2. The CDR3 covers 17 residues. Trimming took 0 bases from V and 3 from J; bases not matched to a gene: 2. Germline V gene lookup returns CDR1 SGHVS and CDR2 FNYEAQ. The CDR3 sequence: CASSLAGLAYGANVLTF. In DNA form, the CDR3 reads TGTGCCAGCAGCTTAGCGGGACTAGCGTATGGGGCCAACGTCCTGACTTTC.

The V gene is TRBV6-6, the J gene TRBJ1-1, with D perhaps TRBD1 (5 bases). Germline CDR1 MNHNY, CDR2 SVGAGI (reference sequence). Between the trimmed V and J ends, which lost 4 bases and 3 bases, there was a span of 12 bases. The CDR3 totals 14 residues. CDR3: CASSFQGRDTEAFF. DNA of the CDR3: TGTGCCAGCAGTTTCCAGGGAAGAGACACTGAAGCTTTCTTT.

CDR3 protein: CAWMTDTTNEKLFF. CDR3 in DNA: TGTGCCTGGATGACAGACACAACTAATGAAAAACTGTTTTTT. V and J are TRBV30 and TRBJ1-4; D might be TRBD1 (5 bases). The CDR3 is 14 amino acids. The germline V gene encodes CDR1 GTSNPN and CDR2 SVGIG (reference sequence). Trimming shortened V by 4 bases and J by 0 bases, and 9 bases separated the two germline ends.

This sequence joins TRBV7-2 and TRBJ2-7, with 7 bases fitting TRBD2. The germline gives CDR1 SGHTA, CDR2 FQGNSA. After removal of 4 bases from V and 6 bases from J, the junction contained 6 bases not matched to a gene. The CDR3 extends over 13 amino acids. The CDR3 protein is CASSSRAGLEQYF. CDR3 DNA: TGTGCCAGCAGCTCCAGAGCGGGGCTCGAGCAGTACTTC.

The CDR3 is CASSPYRTGENYGYTF. In DNA form, the CDR3 reads TGTGCCAGCAGCCCTTACCGGACAGGGGAGAACTATGGCTACACCTTC. The chain has TRBV27 and TRBJ1-2; 9 positions agree with TRBD1. V lost 6 bases and J lost 2; bases outside the gene matches: 10. Germline V gives CDR1 MNHEY, CDR2 SMNVEV (reference sequence). This CDR3 is 16 amino acids long.

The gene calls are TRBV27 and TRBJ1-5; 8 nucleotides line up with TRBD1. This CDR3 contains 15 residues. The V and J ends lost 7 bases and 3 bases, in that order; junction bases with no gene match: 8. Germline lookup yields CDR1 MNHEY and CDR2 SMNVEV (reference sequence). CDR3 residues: CASMYRGEDNQPQHF. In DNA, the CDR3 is TGTGCCAGCATGTACAGGGGGGAGGACAATCAGCCCCAGCATTTT.